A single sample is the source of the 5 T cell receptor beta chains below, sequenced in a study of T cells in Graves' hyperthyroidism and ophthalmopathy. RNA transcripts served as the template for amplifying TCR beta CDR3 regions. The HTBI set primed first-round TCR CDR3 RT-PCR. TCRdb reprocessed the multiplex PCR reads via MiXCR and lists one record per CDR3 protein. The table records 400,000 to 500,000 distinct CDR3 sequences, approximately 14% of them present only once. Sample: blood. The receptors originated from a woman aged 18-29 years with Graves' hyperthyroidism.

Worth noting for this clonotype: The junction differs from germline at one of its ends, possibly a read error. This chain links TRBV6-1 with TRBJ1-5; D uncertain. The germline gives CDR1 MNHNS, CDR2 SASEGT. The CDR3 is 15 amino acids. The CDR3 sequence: CASSPNRYSSQPQHF. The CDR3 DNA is TGTGCCAGCAGTCCTAACCGCTATAGCAGTCAGCCCCAGCATTTT.

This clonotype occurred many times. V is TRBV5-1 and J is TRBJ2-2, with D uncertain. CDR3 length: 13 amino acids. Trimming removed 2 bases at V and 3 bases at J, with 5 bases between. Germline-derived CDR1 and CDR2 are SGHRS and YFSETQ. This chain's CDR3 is CASSFRYTGELFF. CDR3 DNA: TGCGCCAGCAGCTTCAGGTACACCGGGGAGCTGTTTTTT.

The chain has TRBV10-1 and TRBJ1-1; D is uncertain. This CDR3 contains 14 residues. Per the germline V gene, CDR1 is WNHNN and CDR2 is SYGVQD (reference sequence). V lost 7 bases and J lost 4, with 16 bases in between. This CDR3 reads CASTFTREGTEAFF. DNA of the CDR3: TGCGCCAGCACCTTTACGCGGGAGGGCACTGAAGCTTTCTTT.

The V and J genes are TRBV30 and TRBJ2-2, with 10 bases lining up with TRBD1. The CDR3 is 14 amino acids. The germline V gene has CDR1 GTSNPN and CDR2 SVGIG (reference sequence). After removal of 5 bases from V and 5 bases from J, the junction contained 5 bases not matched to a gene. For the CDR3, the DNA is TGTGCCTGGGACAGGGGGCGAAGGACCGGGGAGCTGTTTTTT. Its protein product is CAWDRGRRTGELFF.

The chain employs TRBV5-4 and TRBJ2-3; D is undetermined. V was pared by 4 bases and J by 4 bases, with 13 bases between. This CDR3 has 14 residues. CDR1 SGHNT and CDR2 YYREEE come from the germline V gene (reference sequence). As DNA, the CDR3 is TGTGCCAGCAGCCCCGACTCCGCTGCAGATACGCAGTATTTT. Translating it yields CASSPDSAADTQYF.